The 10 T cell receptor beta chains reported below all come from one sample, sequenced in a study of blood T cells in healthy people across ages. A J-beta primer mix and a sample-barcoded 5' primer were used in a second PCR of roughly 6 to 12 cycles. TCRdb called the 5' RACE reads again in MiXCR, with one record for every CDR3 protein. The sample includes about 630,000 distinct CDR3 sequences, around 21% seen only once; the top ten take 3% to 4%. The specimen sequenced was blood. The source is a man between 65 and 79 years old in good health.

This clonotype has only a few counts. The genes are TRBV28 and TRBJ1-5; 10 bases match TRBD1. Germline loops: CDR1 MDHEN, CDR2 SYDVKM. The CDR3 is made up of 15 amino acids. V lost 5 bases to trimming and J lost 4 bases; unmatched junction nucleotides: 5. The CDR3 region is CASSVWTGGNQPQHF. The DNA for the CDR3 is TGTGCCAGCAGTGTCTGGACAGGGGGAAATCAGCCCCAGCATTTT.

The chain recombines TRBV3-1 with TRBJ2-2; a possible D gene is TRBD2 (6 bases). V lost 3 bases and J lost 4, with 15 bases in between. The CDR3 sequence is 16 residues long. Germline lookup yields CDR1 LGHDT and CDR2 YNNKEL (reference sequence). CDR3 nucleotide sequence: TGTGCCAGCAGCCATTCCTCCCTAGCGAGCACCGGGGAGCTGTTTTTT. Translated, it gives CASSHSSLASTGELFF.

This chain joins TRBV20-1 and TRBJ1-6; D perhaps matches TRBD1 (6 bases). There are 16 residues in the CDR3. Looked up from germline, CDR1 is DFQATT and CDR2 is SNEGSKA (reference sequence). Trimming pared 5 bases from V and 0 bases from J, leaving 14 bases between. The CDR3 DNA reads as TGCAGTGCTCGAGGGGGGACGGACTCCTATAATTCACCCCTCCACTTT. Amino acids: CSARGGTDSYNSPLHF.

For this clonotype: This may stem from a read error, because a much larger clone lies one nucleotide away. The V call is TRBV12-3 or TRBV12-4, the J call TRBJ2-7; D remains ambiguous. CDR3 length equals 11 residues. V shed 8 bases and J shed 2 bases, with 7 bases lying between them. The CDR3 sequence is CASGSPYEQYF. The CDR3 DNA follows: TGTGCCAGCGGTTCCCCCTACGAGCAGTACTTC.

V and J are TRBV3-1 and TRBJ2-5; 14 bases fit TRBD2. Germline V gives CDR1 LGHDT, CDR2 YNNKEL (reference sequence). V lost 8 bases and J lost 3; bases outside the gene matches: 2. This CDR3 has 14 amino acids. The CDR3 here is CASVGLAGEETQYF. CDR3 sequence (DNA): TGTGCCAGCGTGGGACTAGCGGGAGAAGAGACCCAGTACTTC.

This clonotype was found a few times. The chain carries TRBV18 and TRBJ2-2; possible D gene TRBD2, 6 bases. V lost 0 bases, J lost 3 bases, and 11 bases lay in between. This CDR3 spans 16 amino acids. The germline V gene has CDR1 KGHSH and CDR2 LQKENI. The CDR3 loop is CASSPPGGRDTGELFF. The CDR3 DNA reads TGTGCCAGCTCACCACCGGGGGGACGGGACACCGGGGAGCTGTTTTTT.

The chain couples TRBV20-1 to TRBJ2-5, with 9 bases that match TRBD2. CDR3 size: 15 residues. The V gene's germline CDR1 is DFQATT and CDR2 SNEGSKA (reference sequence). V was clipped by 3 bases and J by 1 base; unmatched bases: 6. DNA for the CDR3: TGCAGTGCTAGGGGGACTAGCAGGCCCCAAGAGACCCAGTACTTC. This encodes CSARGTSRPQETQYF.

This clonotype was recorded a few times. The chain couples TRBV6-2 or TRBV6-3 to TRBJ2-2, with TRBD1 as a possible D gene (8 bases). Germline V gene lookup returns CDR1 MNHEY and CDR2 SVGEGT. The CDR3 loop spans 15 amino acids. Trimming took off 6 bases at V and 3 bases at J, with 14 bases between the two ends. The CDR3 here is CASRRTGRDTGELFF. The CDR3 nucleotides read TGTGCCAGCAGAAGGACAGGGAGGGACACCGGGGAGCTGTTTTTT.

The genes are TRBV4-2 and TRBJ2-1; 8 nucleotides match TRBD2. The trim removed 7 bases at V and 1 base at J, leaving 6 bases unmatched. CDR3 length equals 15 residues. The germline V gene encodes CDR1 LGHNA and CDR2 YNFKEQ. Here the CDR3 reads CASKRETGSYNEQFF. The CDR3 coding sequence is TGTGCCAGCAAGCGGGAGACGGGGTCCTACAATGAGCAGTTCTTC.

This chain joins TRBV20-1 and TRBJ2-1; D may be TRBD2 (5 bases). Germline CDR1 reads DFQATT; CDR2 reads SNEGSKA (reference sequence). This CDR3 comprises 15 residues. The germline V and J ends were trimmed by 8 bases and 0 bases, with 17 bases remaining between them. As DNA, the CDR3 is TGCAGTCTAGAGTCTAGCTCGCCCTCCTACAATGAGCAGTTCTTC. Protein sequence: CSLESSSPSYNEQFF.